The 9 T cell receptor beta chains given below trace back to one sample, sequenced in a study of OX40 agonist ivuxolimab in advanced cancers. TCRdb's table, derived via immunoSEQ multiplex PCR, lists solely in-frame clones and lacks some. The table lists 50,000 to 55,000 clones, 85% to 90% of them singletons. The source material was CD4+ or CD8+ T cells sorted from blood, sampled in a trial of the OX40 agonist ivuxolimab. Receptors originate from an adult with an advanced solid tumor such as melanoma, head and neck, liver or kidney cancer.

The rearrangement joins TRBV19 to TRBJ2-1; 9 nucleotides align to TRBD2. The CDR3 runs 15 residues. Per germline, CDR1 LNHDA and CDR2 SQIVND (reference sequence). J was trimmed by 8 bases and V by 10 bases; bases with no gene match: 15. The CDR3 DNA sequence: TGTGCCACAAGACGGGTTAGCGGGAGTGGCGATGAGCAGTTCTTC. This sequence encodes CATRRVSGSGDEQFF.

The gene calls are TRBV30 and TRBJ1-2, with D possibly matching TRBD1 (5 bases). Germline V gene sequence: CDR1 GTSNPN, CDR2 SVGIG (reference sequence). V lost 5 bases and J 1 base, leaving 11 bases between the germline ends. The CDR3 is made up of 13 amino acids. In DNA form, the CDR3 reads TGTGCCTGGGCAGGGAGCAGTAACTATGGCTACACCTTC. This translates into CAWAGSSNYGYTF.

A word on this clone: Other nucleotide sequences from this sample produce the same CDR3. This rearrangement joins TRBV18 to TRBJ1-2, with 8 bases lining up with TRBD1. The CDR3 contains 14 residues. CDR1 is KGHSH and CDR2 is LQKENI in the germline V gene. V gave up 0 bases and J gave up 8 bases; unmatched junction bases: 5. As DNA, the CDR3 is TGTGCCAGCTCACCACCGCAGGGGGCACGAGGCTACACCTTC. Amino acids: CASSPPQGARGYTF.

V is TRBV4-3 and J is TRBJ1-3, with a possible D match to TRBD1 (6 bases). Trimming pared 0 bases from V and 8 bases from J, leaving 17 bases between. Germline CDR1 and CDR2: LGHNA and YSLEER. CDR3 length equals 16 residues. CDR3 protein: CASSQDFRGLGDTIYF. The CDR3 coding sequence is TGCGCCAGCAGCCAAGATTTCAGGGGTCTAGGGGACACCATATATTTT.

The chain links TRBV4-2 to TRBJ1-2; 7 bases line up with TRBD1. This CDR3 spans 13 amino acids. Germline V gene sequence: CDR1 LGHNA, CDR2 YNFKEQ. The V segment lost 2 bases and the J segment 4 bases; nucleotides outside the gene matches: 1. The CDR3 coding sequence is TGTGCCAGCAGCCAAAACAGGGGCTATGGCTACACCTTC. Its protein is CASSQNRGYGYTF.

CDR3 nucleotides: TGCAGCGTCCAACCCGGGACAGGTTACACTGGGGCCAACGTCCTGACTTTC. Translation: CSVQPGTGYTGANVLTF. The gene calls are TRBV29-1 and TRBJ2-6; 8 bases are shared with TRBD1. Germline-derived CDR1 and CDR2 are SQVTM and ANQGSEA. The CDR3 spans 17 residues. V was clipped by 6 bases and J by 2 bases; unmatched bases: 12.

The chain couples TRBV6-6 to TRBJ1-2; D uncertain. V lost 0 bases to trimming and J lost 0 bases, with 8 bases between them. The germline V gene encodes CDR1 MNHNY and CDR2 SVGAGI (reference sequence). The CDR3 is 15 residues long. The DNA for the CDR3 is TGTGCCAGCAGTTACTCGGATTTCCCTAACTATGGCTACACCTTC. Translated: CASSYSDFPNYGYTF.

V usage is TRBV18 and J usage is TRBJ1-1; D is ambiguous. Germline V gene sequence: CDR1 KGHSH, CDR2 LQKENI. V gave up 2 bases and J gave up 3 bases, with 10 bases separating them. The CDR3 sequence is 14 residues long. The CDR3 region has the DNA TGTGCCAGCTCACCATCCCAGGAGTACACTGAAGCTTTCTTT. Its translation is CASSPSQEYTEAFF.

This clone was seen only a few times. The V and J genes are TRBV28 and TRBJ2-1, with D unclear. Germline assignment: CDR1 MDHEN and CDR2 SYDVKM. Trimming left V 3 bases short and J 5 bases short, with 14 bases between. This CDR3 has 15 residues. CDR3 in DNA: TGTGCCAGCAGTTTGACGCTTAACTATCACAATGAGCAGTTCTTC. The encoded protein is CASSLTLNYHNEQFF.